The entry below gives a single T cell receptor beta chain sequence along with its context. Original processing notes: By means of reference gene primer amplification, nucleated cell counts were estimated. The assay was immunoSEQ multiplex PCR, and TCRdb's table has in-frame clones only and misses some. From that table come the V and J calls and clone size; the DNA was used to work out D and trimming. The sample contains tens of thousands of clones, 84% of which appear only once. The data were taken from a study of blood T cell repertoires in COVID-19. About the study: COVID-19 samples collected from the United States, Italy and Spain covered acute and convalescent phases. Nucleic acid was either cDNA or gDNA, and it came from T cells, B-cell-depleted T cells, or PBMCs.

V shed 4 bases and J 3 bases; nucleotides not matched to a gene: 7. The germline V gene has CDR1 SGHTA and CDR2 FQGNSA. The CDR3 has 15 residues. The rearrangement uses TRBV7-2 and TRBJ1-1, with 8 positions matching TRBD1. The sequencing sample was made of peripheral blood. The sequence was obtained from a man aged 50 to 59 with active or convalescent COVID-19. The CDR3 DNA sequence: TGTGCCAGCAGCTCGGGTGGGACAGGCCACACTGAAGCTTTCTTT. Translated, it gives CASSSGGTGHTEAFF.